These 19 T cell receptor beta chains were all obtained from the same sample, sequenced in a study of T cell repertoires in cytomegalovirus infection. Each CDR3 protein gets one entry after TCRdb re-called the reads with MiXCR. Of about 160,000 distinct CDR3 sequences in the sample, 15% to 20% were seen once. The sequencing sample was made of CD8+ T cells from PBMCs. Receptors were obtained from a human donor in good health (CMV status not recorded). Some clones in this sample may be carry-over from other donors' samples.

The rearrangement uses TRBV28 and TRBJ2-1, with TRBD1 identical over 9 bases. Trimming cost V 4 bases and J 7 bases; bases outside gene matches: 5. CDR1 and CDR2 (germline): MDHEN, SYDVKM. The CDR3 length is 14 residues. The CDR3 is CASSSRDRENEQFF. DNA of the CDR3: TGTGCCAGCAGTTCCCGGGACAGGGAGAATGAGCAGTTCTTC.

The chain has TRBV4-1 and TRBJ2-7; the D is unclear. V shed 0 bases and J shed 6 bases, with 18 bases lying between them. The CDR3 has 16 residues. From germline, CDR1 is MGHRA and CDR2 YSYEKL. This CDR3 reads CASSQDLPELMFEQYF. The CDR3 bases are TGCGCCAGCAGCCAAGATCTCCCGGAGTTGATGTTCGAGCAGTACTTC.

This clonotype appeared a few times. The gene calls are TRBV7-2 and TRBJ2-7; 11 bases map to TRBD2. The CDR3 runs 14 residues. V dropped 5 bases and J dropped 3; count of bases not matched to a gene: 3. Germline V gives CDR1 SGHTA, CDR2 FQGNSA. The CDR3 sequence is CASSPTSGGYEQYF. CDR3 nucleotide sequence: TGTGCCAGCAGCCCCACTAGCGGGGGCTACGAGCAGTACTTC.

The gene calls are TRBV12-3 or TRBV12-4 and TRBJ2-1, with D uncertain. CDR3 length equals 15 residues. V was trimmed by 6 bases and J by 2 bases, leaving 14 bases between them. CDR3 nucleotide sequence: TGTGCCAGCAGCTTGTCGGCGCTAGCCTACAATGAGCAGTTCTTC. Amino acids: CASSLSALAYNEQFF.

This clonotype has a handful of counts. The rearrangement joins TRBV27 to TRBJ2-3; tentatively, D is TRBD2 (6 bases). Germline loops: CDR1 MNHEY, CDR2 SMNVEV (reference sequence). V lost 8 bases and J 3 bases, leaving 18 bases between the germline ends. The CDR3 spans 15 residues. CDR3 sequence reads: CASAQKPGVTDTQYF. Here the CDR3 DNA reads TGTGCCAGCGCTCAAAAACCGGGAGTTACAGATACGCAGTATTTT.

A few counts support this clonotype. This chain links TRBV7-9 with TRBJ2-3; no firm D call. Germline V lookup: CDR1 SEHNR, CDR2 FQNEAQ (reference sequence). The CDR3 covers 14 residues. V gave up 6 bases and J gave up 4 bases, with 14 bases separating them. The CDR3 loop is CASRSGKASDTQYF. The DNA for the CDR3 is TGTGCCAGCAGGTCGGGTAAGGCCTCAGATACGCAGTATTTT.

With regard to this clonotype: One end of the junction varies from germline; a read error may be responsible. This chain uses TRBV6-2 or TRBV6-3 with TRBJ2-1; 9 bases map to TRBD2. The germline V gene has CDR1 MNHEY and CDR2 SVGEGT. The CDR3 has 18 amino acids. The CDR3 DNA reads as TGTGCCCGCAGTTACGATGTAGCGGGAGAAGGGACAAGAGATGAGCAGTTCTTC. Translation gives CARSYDVAGEGTRDEQFF.

V and J are TRBV6-2 or TRBV6-3 and TRBJ2-1; D remains unclear. Germline assignment: CDR1 MNHEY and CDR2 SVGEGT. The ends were cut back, 10 bases at V and 2 bases at J, with 15 bases in the middle. This CDR3 contains 14 residues. CDR3 nucleotide sequence: TGTGCCAAGGATGGCAGTGTCACCTACAATGAGCAGTTCTTC. It encodes CAKDGSVTYNEQFF.

J is TRBJ2-1 and V is TRBV6-2 or TRBV6-3, with 8 bases fitting TRBD2. The CDR3 is 14 residues long. Germline trimming cut 5 bases from V and 2 bases from J; bases unmatched to any gene: 2. CDR1 is MNHEY, CDR2 SVGEGT, per germline. The CDR3 DNA is TGTGCCAGCAGTCCGGGACTAGCCTACAATGAGCAGTTCTTC. Translation: CASSPGLAYNEQFF.

In its sample, this clonotype was seen a few times. This sequence joins TRBV7-3 and TRBJ2-1, with 7 bases that match TRBD2. The germline V gene has CDR1 SGHTA and CDR2 FQGTGA. The CDR3 spans 16 residues. The trim removed 1 base at V and 6 bases at J, leaving 9 bases unmatched. CDR3 sequence: CASSLRGGRTSNEQFF. DNA of the CDR3: TGTGCCAGCAGCTTAAGGGGCGGGAGAACGAGCAATGAGCAGTTCTTC. Complete variable domain (other parts from reference TRBV7-3 and TRBJ2-1): GAGVSQTPSNKVTEKGKYVELRCDPISGHTALYWYRQSLGQGPEFLIYFQGTGAADDSGLPNDRFFAVRPEGSVSTLKIQRTERGDSAVYLCASSLRGGRTSNEQFFGPGTRLTVL.

This clonotype was observed at least ten times. The chain has TRBV2 and TRBJ1-1, with D possibly being TRBD1 (6 bases). Germline values: CDR1 SNHLY, CDR2 FYNNEI. CDR3 length: 13 amino acids. The germline V and J ends were trimmed by 8 bases and 4 bases, with 14 bases remaining between them. The CDR3 here is CASRRGSGTEAFF. The CDR3 DNA is TGTGCCAGCCGGAGGGGGTCGGGCACTGAAGCTTTCTTT.

The chain uses TRBV10-3 and TRBJ2-2; D is uncertain. CDR3 length equals 12 residues. Germline CDR1 is ENHRY and CDR2 is SYGVKD. The V end lost 6 bases, the J end lost 1 base, and 3 bases lay between the germline ends. This CDR3 reads CAIRENTGELFF. For the CDR3, the DNA is TGTGCCATCAGAGAGAACACCGGGGAGCTGTTTTTT.

Here the CDR3 DNA reads TGCAGTGCCTCGGGGTCTCTCGGCTACAATGAGCAGTTCTTC. Residues: CSASGSLGYNEQFF. The V gene is TRBV20-1, the J gene TRBJ2-1; possible D gene TRBD2, 5 bases. There are 14 residues in the CDR3. CDR1 DFQATT and CDR2 SNEGSKA come from the germline V gene (reference sequence). V shed 6 bases and J shed 3 bases, with 15 bases lying between them.

This clonotype was seen more than once but under ten times. The V gene is TRBV27, the J gene TRBJ1-1; D remains ambiguous. Per germline, CDR1 MNHEY and CDR2 SMNVEV (reference sequence). The CDR3 consists of 14 residues. V was pared by 3 bases and J by 5 bases, with 13 bases between. The CDR3 DNA follows: TGTGCCAGCAGTTTGGGGAGGACGGGAACTGAAGCTTTCTTT. Its protein product is CASSLGRTGTEAFF.

This clonotype has only a few counts. The chain uses TRBV14 and TRBJ2-5, with 10 positions matching TRBD2. CDR3 size: 15 residues. Germline loops: CDR1 SGHDN, CDR2 FVKESK. V gave up 7 bases and J gave up 4 bases; unmatched junction bases: 9. The CDR3 loop is CASTATSGVGETQYF. The CDR3 DNA is TGTGCCAGCACCGCAACTAGCGGGGTGGGAGAGACCCAGTACTTC.

The rearrangement uses TRBV6-1 and TRBJ2-1; the match to TRBD2 covers 7 bases. Germline CDR1 MNHNS, CDR2 SASEGT. The CDR3 totals 12 residues. V trimming: 5 bases; J trimming: 10 bases; junction bases outside the gene matches: 5. CDR3 in DNA: TGTGCCAGCAGTCAAACTAGCGAGGAGCAGTTCTTC. It translates to CASSQTSEEQFF.

V and J are TRBV6-1 and TRBJ2-7; D remains ambiguous. The CDR3 has 14 residues. The V end was cut by 5 bases, the J end by 3 bases, with 14 bases between. CDR1 is MNHNS, CDR2 SASEGT, per germline. As DNA, the CDR3 is TGTGCCAGCAGTCCTTCCCCAGGTGGCTACGAGCAGTACTTC. Protein: CASSPSPGGYEQYF.

This clonotype was observed a handful of times. The chain combines TRBV7-3 with TRBJ2-1; a possible D gene is TRBD2 (6 bases). CDR1 is SGHTA and CDR2 is FQGTGA in the germline V gene. The CDR3 covers 16 residues. V lost 5 bases, J lost 2 bases, and 16 bases lay in between. The CDR3 DNA is TGTGCCAGCAGCCCCAGGGCGGGAAAAACCTACAATGAGCAGTTCTTC. Its protein is CASSPRAGKTYNEQFF.

V gene TRBV7-2 combines with J gene TRBJ2-7; possibly TRBD2 for D (6 bases). V was shortened by 1 base and J by 3 bases, with 10 bases between the two germline ends. CDR1 is SGHTA, CDR2 FQGNSA, per germline. This CDR3 contains 14 residues. The CDR3 protein is CASSLGGRRYEQYF. CDR3 sequence (DNA): TGTGCCAGCAGCTTAGGTGGGAGGCGCTACGAGCAGTACTTC.